This TCR beta chain came from a study of T cell repertoires in cytomegalovirus infection. Across the whole study: Public TCR beta signatures marked donors with CMV infection and the matching HLA.

The ends lost 2 bases at V and 0 bases at J; junction bases unmatched: 19. The length of the CDR3 is 22 residues. CDR1 and CDR2 (germline): LNHNV, YYDKDF (reference sequence). Details on this clonotype: The antigen is not known. This could be a read error, since a much larger clone is one nucleotide away.

TCRdb passed the reads through MiXCR, listing each CDR3 protein once. This table holds around 69,000 distinct CDR3 sequences, more than 25% found once. Study-level points and caveats: HLA-C-restricted, CMV-specific TCR beta clonotypes were dominant ex vivo.

Sequenced here: CD8+ T cells from cultured PBMCs, sampled from culture after CMV antigen stimulation. This chain joins TRBV15 and TRBJ2-1, with 10 bases that match TRBD2. This TCR derives from a human donor in good health (CMV status not recorded). Some clones in this sample may be carry-over from other donors' samples. Here the CDR3 reads CATSRTRGTSESSDTSYNEQFF. In DNA, the CDR3 is TGTGCCACCAGCAGAACGCGAGGGACTAGCGAGTCATCTGACACCTCCTACAATGAGCAGTTCTTC.